In its sample, the clone carrying this TCR beta chain was seen once. This sample is part of a study of T cells in Graves' hyperthyroidism and ophthalmopathy. It was RNA transcripts that yielded the amplified TCR beta CDR3 regions. The HTBI set primed first-round TCR CDR3 RT-PCR. TCRdb reanalysed the multiplex PCR reads using MiXCR and keeps one entry per CDR3 protein. The table has some 460,000 distinct CDR3 sequences, 15% to 17% seen once. Germline CDR1 is MDHEN and CDR2 is SYDVKM. Trimming took 7 bases from V and 3 from J; bases not matched to a gene: 12. The length of the CDR3 is 16 residues. The receptor comes from a young woman with Graves' hyperthyroidism. The chain couples TRBV28 to TRBJ2-5, with 9 bases aligning to TRBD1. Sample: blood. CDR3 in amino acids: CASKGWDRELEETQYF. The CDR3 DNA is TGTGCCAGCAAGGGGTGGGACAGGGAATTGGAAGAGACCCAGTACTTC.